Listed here are 21 T cell receptor beta chains from one sample, sequenced in a study of OX40 agonist ivuxolimab in advanced cancers. The assay was immunoSEQ multiplex PCR, and TCRdb's table has in-frame clones only and misses some. Of about 150,000 clones in the sample, approximately 94% are singletons; the top ten hold 0.31%. This specimen consisted of CD4+ or CD8+ T cells sorted from blood, obtained in a trial of the OX40 agonist ivuxolimab. These receptors were obtained from an adult with an advanced solid tumor such as melanoma, head and neck, liver or kidney cancer.

The rearrangement uses TRBV7-3 and TRBJ2-1; 8 bases line up with TRBD2. Germline V CDR1 and CDR2: SGHTA, FQGTGA. After removal of 5 bases from V and 9 bases from J, the junction contained 9 bases not matched to a gene. The CDR3 has 14 amino acids. Here the CDR3 DNA reads TGTGCCAGCAGCCGGGGACTAGTGCTAGGTGAGCAGTTCTTC. It is translated as CASSRGLVLGEQFF. The variable domain in full, with the rest retrieved from reference TRBV7-3 and TRBJ2-1, is GAGVSQTPSNKVTEKGKYVELRCDPISGHTALYWYRQSLGQGPEFLIYFQGTGAADDSGLPNDRFFAVRPEGSVSTLKIQRTERGDSAVYLCASSRGLVLGEQFFGPGTRLTVL.

The chain has TRBV9 and TRBJ1-1, with a possible D match to TRBD1 (5 bases). The V end lost 3 bases, the J end lost 1 base, and 19 bases lay between the germline ends. Germline V gives CDR1 SGDLS, CDR2 YYNGEE. The CDR3 runs 17 residues. The CDR3 DNA follows: TGTGCCAGCAGCGCCTGGAGGGGACCTAAGGCGAACACTGAAGCTTTCTTT. It yields the protein CASSAWRGPKANTEAFF.

The chain carries TRBV4-3 and TRBJ1-2; the match to TRBD1 covers 10 bases. In germline, CDR1 is LGHNA, CDR2 YSLEER. V lost 3 bases, J lost 3 bases, and 13 bases stayed unmatched. The CDR3 consists of 18 residues. CDR3 in DNA: TGCGCCAGCAGCCATACTGGGTGGTTGACAGGGGGCGACTATGGCTACACCTTC. Amino acid sequence: CASSHTGWLTGGDYGYTF.

The chain carries TRBV5-1 and TRBJ1-3; unclear D gene. Deletions cut 0 bases from V and 0 bases from J, with 4 bases between. Germline values: CDR1 SGHRS, CDR2 YFSETQ. The CDR3 runs to 14 residues. CDR3 sequence (DNA): TGCGCCAGCAGCTTGGGCCTCTCTGGAAACACCATATATTTT. Encoded protein: CASSLGLSGNTIYF.

The genes are TRBV5-4 and TRBJ2-5, with D possibly being TRBD2 (6 bases). Trimming stripped 0 bases from V and 5 bases from J, with 14 bases between. The germline V gene encodes CDR1 SGHNT and CDR2 YYREEE (reference sequence). The CDR3 contains 15 residues. The CDR3 DNA is TGTGCCAGCAGCTTGGACATGGGGGGTTCTGAGACCCAGTACTTC. As protein: CASSLDMGGSETQYF. Variable domain in full (rest from reference TRBV5-4 and TRBJ2-5): ETGVTQSPTHLIKTRGQQVTLRCSSQSGHNTVSWYQQALGQGPQFIFQYYREEENGRGNFPPRFSGLQFPNYSSELNVNALELDDSALYLCASSLDMGGSETQYFGPGTRLLVL.

CDR3 residues: CASTWRGASSGANVLTF. Here the CDR3 DNA reads TGTGCCAGCACCTGGAGGGGTGCGAGCTCTGGGGCCAACGTCCTGACTTTC. This chain connects TRBV28 to TRBJ2-6; weak D call: TRBD2 (6 bases). CDR1 is MDHEN, CDR2 SYDVKM, per germline. This CDR3 has 17 amino acids. The V gene lost 7 bases and the J gene lost 0 bases, with 16 bases spanning the gap.

The chain joins TRBV7-9 to TRBJ1-4; 8 positions agree with TRBD1. With V trimmed by 3 bases and J by 8 bases, 5 bases remained unmatched. Per germline, CDR1 SEHNR and CDR2 FQNEAQ (reference sequence). The CDR3 is 14 amino acids. CDR3 nucleotides: TGTGCCAGCAGCTTCGGACAGGGATTCGAAAAACTGTTTTTT. Encoded protein: CASSFGQGFEKLFF.

V and J are TRBV15 and TRBJ2-5, with 7 positions matching TRBD1. The CDR3 has 13 amino acids. In germline, CDR1 is LNHNV, CDR2 YYDKDF (reference sequence). Trimming took 3 bases from V and 2 from J; bases not matched to a gene: 0. The CDR3: CATSRTGQETQYF. The DNA of the CDR3 is TGTGCCACCAGCAGGACAGGGCAAGAGACCCAGTACTTC.

The CDR3 DNA reads as TGTGCCAGCAGCGCCACCGGAGCCAAAAACATTCAGTACTTC. This encodes CASSATGAKNIQYF. The V gene is TRBV6-5, the J gene TRBJ2-4; D unresolved. The CDR3 has 14 residues. CDR1 is MNHEY, CDR2 SVGAGI, per germline. Trimming took 6 bases from V and 0 from J, leaving 9 bases between them.

The gene calls are TRBV7-2 and TRBJ1-2, with D unclear. Trimming took 5 bases from V and 6 from J, leaving 13 bases between them. The V gene's germline CDR1 is SGHTA and CDR2 FQGNSA. This CDR3 spans 13 amino acids. The CDR3 loop reads CASSPADRNGYTF. The CDR3 nucleotides read TGTGCCAGCAGCCCAGCCGATAGGAATGGCTACACCTTC.

This clone came up once. V gene TRBV6-6 combines with J gene TRBJ2-7; D is unresolved. V was shortened by 6 bases and J by 1 base, with 13 bases between the two germline ends. The CDR3 has 14 residues. The germline CDR1 and CDR2 sequences are MNHNY and SVGAGI (reference sequence). The chain's CDR3 is CASRRTGESYEQYF. DNA of the CDR3: TGTGCCAGCAGGAGGACCGGAGAGTCCTACGAGCAGTACTTC.

The chain uses TRBV27 and TRBJ1-2, with a tentative D call TRBD1 (6 bases). The V gene's germline CDR1 is MNHEY and CDR2 SMNVEV (reference sequence). The CDR3 spans 15 residues. V was shortened by 6 bases and J by 4 bases, with 18 bases between the two germline ends. The CDR3 here is CASRPTKDSFYGYTF. The CDR3 DNA reads TGTGCCAGCAGGCCTACTAAGGACAGCTTCTATGGCTACACCTTC.

The chain uses TRBV5-1 and TRBJ1-2, with D maybe TRBD1 (6 bases). The CDR3 loop spans 14 amino acids. Trimming pared 5 bases from V and 0 bases from J, leaving 11 bases between. Germline values: CDR1 SGHRS, CDR2 YFSETQ. The CDR3 protein is CASSEGQPNYGYTF. In nucleotides, the CDR3 is TGCGCCAGCAGTGAAGGACAGCCTAACTATGGCTACACCTTC.

The chain couples TRBV5-4 to TRBJ2-3; 11 nucleotides align to TRBD2. CDR1 and CDR2 (germline): SGHNT, YYREEE (reference sequence). The CDR3 runs 15 residues. Losses at the gene ends were 0 bases for V and 5 bases for J; bases not matched to a gene: 2. CDR3 amino acids: CASSLELAGGDTQYF. For the CDR3, the DNA is TGTGCCAGCAGCTTGGAGCTAGCGGGAGGAGATACGCAGTATTTT.

V and J are TRBV5-1 and TRBJ1-1; D is perhaps TRBD1 (5 bases). The CDR3 contains 17 residues. Trimming removed 0 bases from V and 0 bases from J, with 15 bases in between. CDR1 and CDR2 from the germline V gene are SGHRS and YFSETQ. CDR3 nucleotide sequence: TGCGCCAGCAGCTTGGACCCGGGGGGTAGGGTGAACACTGAAGCTTTCTTT. Translation: CASSLDPGGRVNTEAFF.

The chain employs TRBV5-1 and TRBJ2-2; TRBD1 matches 9 bases. V dropped 3 bases and J dropped 5; count of bases not matched to a gene: 8. CDR1 is SGHRS and CDR2 is YFSETQ in the germline V gene. CDR3 length equals 16 residues. DNA of the CDR3: TGCGCCAGCAGCTCGGCCGGGACAGGGAGAACCGGGGAGCTGTTTTTT. This sequence encodes CASSSAGTGRTGELFF.

CDR3 sequence: CATAIQGPGNTIYF. CDR3 coding DNA: TGTGCCACCGCAATTCAGGGCCCAGGAAACACCATATATTTT. The chain carries TRBV10-3 and TRBJ1-3; perhaps TRBD1 as D (5 bases). V was shortened by 10 bases and J by 4 bases, with 17 bases between the two germline ends. Germline CDR1 ENHRY, CDR2 SYGVKD. The CDR3 has 14 amino acids.

The chain employs TRBV9 and TRBJ2-1; D may correspond to TRBD1 or TRBD2 (5 bases each). V was shortened by 4 bases and J by 2 bases, with 16 bases between the two germline ends. This CDR3 comprises 16 residues. Germline assignment: CDR1 SGDLS and CDR2 YYNGEE. DNA of the CDR3: TGTGCCAGCAGCTTGCCAGGGAGTACCCCCTACAATGAGCAGTTCTTC. Translated: CASSLPGSTPYNEQFF. The whole variable domain, remainder taken from reference TRBV9 and TRBJ2-1, is DSGVTQTPKHLITATGQRVTLRCSPRSGDLSVYWYQQSLDQGLQFLIQYYNGEERAKGNILERFSAQQFPDLHSELNLSSLELGDSALYFCASSLPGSTPYNEQFFGPGTRLTVL.

The chain is built from TRBV7-4 and TRBJ1-4; possible D gene TRBD1, 5 bases. The germline V gene encodes CDR1 SGHVT and CDR2 SQSDAQ. The CDR3 runs 16 residues. V shed 8 bases and J shed 0 bases, with 16 bases lying between them. CDR3 loop: CASPPRQGPTNEKLFF. The CDR3 nucleotides are TGTGCCAGCCCCCCCCGGCAGGGACCAACTAATGAAAAACTGTTTTTT. The full variable domain, in which reference TRBV7-4 and TRBJ1-4 provide the parts outside the CDR3, is GAGVSQSPRYKVAKRGRDVALRCDSISGHVTLYWYRQTLGQGSEVLTYSQSDAQRDKSGRPSGRFSAERPERSVSTLKIQRTEQGDSAVYLCASPPRQGPTNEKLFFGSGTQLSVL.

The chain couples TRBV2 to TRBJ2-7; D tentatively fits TRBD1 or TRBD2 (5 bases each). V lost 6 bases and J 3 bases, leaving 12 bases between the germline ends. From germline, CDR1 is SNHLY and CDR2 FYNNEI. CDR3 length: 13 amino acids. The CDR3 loop is CASRGDASYEQYF. As DNA, the CDR3 is TGTGCCAGCAGGGGGGACGCTAGCTACGAGCAGTACTTC.

V usage is TRBV7-9 and J usage is TRBJ2-7; D is unresolved. V lost 5 bases and J lost 1, with 12 bases in between. Germline V lookup: CDR1 SEHNR, CDR2 FQNEAQ (reference sequence). The CDR3 extends over 14 amino acids. The CDR3 protein is CASSRPAVSYEQYF. The CDR3 nucleotides read TGTGCCAGCAGCCGGCCCGCCGTTTCCTACGAGCAGTACTTC.